Following are 26 T cell receptor beta chains from one sample sequenced in a study of T cell changes during pregnancy in multiple sclerosis. Measured with immunoSEQ multiplex PCR; TCRdb has only the in-frame clones, and not every one. The data contain about 40,000 clones, 90% of them seen just once; the ten biggest clones take up about 0.45%. The material was CD4+ T cells from peripheral blood mononuclear cells, obtained in the third trimester of pregnancy. The receptors here all came from a female donor with multiple sclerosis, enrolled in a pregnancy study.

This clone has only one observation. J is TRBJ1-1 and V is TRBV9; tentative D call: TRBD1 (6 bases). CDR1 and CDR2 (germline): SGDLS, YYNGEE. The CDR3 is made up of 15 amino acids. V lost 0 bases and J 6 bases, leaving 15 bases between the germline ends. Written as DNA, the CDR3 is TGTGCCAGCAGCGTAGTGGGGGCGGGGGACTCTGAAGCTTTCTTT. Its translation is CASSVVGAGDSEAFF.

The V and J genes are TRBV27 and TRBJ2-7; 8 nucleotides agree with TRBD2. Germline loops: CDR1 MNHEY, CDR2 SMNVEV (reference sequence). The CDR3 length is 16 residues. V was clipped by 3 bases and J by 4 bases; unmatched bases: 11. CDR3 DNA sequence: TGTGCCAGCAGTTTCACGACTAGCGCCACTCGGTACGAGCAGTACTTC. Its translation: CASSFTTSATRYEQYF.

The V gene is TRBV2, the J gene TRBJ2-2; D is uncertain. Germline V lookup: CDR1 SNHLY, CDR2 FYNNEI. V lost 6 bases and J lost 1, with 6 bases in between. This CDR3 spans 13 amino acids. The DNA for the CDR3 is TGTGCCAGCAGCCGACAGAACACCGGGGAGCTGTTTTTT. Its protein product is CASSRQNTGELFF.

This clone was counted only a few times. The chain carries TRBV27 and TRBJ1-1, with 7 bases identical to TRBD1. J was trimmed by 1 base and V by 6 bases; bases with no gene match: 5. Germline CDR1 and CDR2: MNHEY and SMNVEV (reference sequence). CDR3 length equals 14 residues. The CDR3 bases are TGTGCCAGCAGGCACTACAGGGGGAACACTGAAGCTTTCTTT. Residues: CASRHYRGNTEAFF.

This chain uses TRBV14 with TRBJ2-3; D not certain. Trimming stripped 0 bases from V and 3 bases from J, with 10 bases between. The CDR3 is 15 amino acids. Germline V gene data show CDR1 as SGHDN and CDR2 as FVKESK. CDR3 loop: CASSQERLFTDTQYF. The CDR3 DNA is TGTGCCAGCAGCCAAGAGCGCCTTTTTACAGATACGCAGTATTTT.

The V gene is TRBV6-5, the J gene TRBJ1-2; weak D call: TRBD1 (5 bases). This CDR3 is 16 amino acids long. The V and J ends lost 2 bases and 4 bases respectively, with 17 bases between them. Germline CDR1 is MNHEY and CDR2 is SVGAGI. CDR3 DNA: TGTGCCAGCAGTTACGGGGCGAGAGCTGGCGCCTATGGCTACACCTTC. It yields the protein CASSYGARAGAYGYTF.

The chain joins TRBV13 to TRBJ2-1; a possible D gene is TRBD2 (6 bases). The CDR3 is 14 residues long. Germline V gene lookup returns CDR1 PRHDT and CDR2 FYEKMQ (reference sequence). V gave up 3 bases and J gave up 2 bases, with 8 bases separating them. The DNA for the CDR3 is TGTGCCAGCAGCTTGCGCGGGACCTACAATGAGCAGTTCTTC. Translating gives CASSLRGTYNEQFF.

The chain couples TRBV30 to TRBJ2-5, with D tentatively TRBD2 (5 bases). The germline V and J ends were trimmed by 4 bases and 5 bases, with 14 bases remaining between them. Germline values: CDR1 GTSNPN, CDR2 SVGIG (reference sequence). The CDR3 has 13 amino acids. The CDR3 here is CAWKGPGTETQYF. The CDR3 region has the DNA TGTGCCTGGAAAGGCCCGGGAACGGAGACCCAGTACTTC.

This clone was counted between two and nine times. V usage is TRBV2 and J usage is TRBJ1-5; possible D gene TRBD1, 5 bases. Germline V gives CDR1 SNHLY, CDR2 FYNNEI. CDR3 length equals 15 residues. Trimming took off 2 bases at V and 2 bases at J, with 10 bases between the two ends. The DNA of the CDR3 is TGTGCCAGCAGTGAATGGCAGGGTGGCAATCAGCCCCAGCATTTT. It translates to CASSEWQGGNQPQHF.

The rearrangement uses TRBV30 and TRBJ1-2; a weak D match, TRBD1 (6 bases). CDR3 length: 12 amino acids. Trimming stripped 5 bases from V and 10 bases from J, with 17 bases between. CDR1 is GTSNPN and CDR2 is SVGIG in the germline V gene (reference sequence). CDR3 residues: CAWHNPDSLYTF. Written as DNA, the CDR3 is TGTGCCTGGCACAACCCGGACAGCCTCTACACCTTC.

The chain links TRBV12-5 to TRBJ2-5; 10 nucleotides line up with TRBD2. Unmatched junction bases numbered 9, after V lost 6 bases and J lost 2 bases. Germline values: CDR1 LGHNT, CDR2 FRNRAP. This CDR3 region has 16 residues. The CDR3 loop reads CASGLGSTSGQETQYF. DNA for the CDR3: TGTGCTAGTGGCCTCGGATCGACTAGCGGGCAAGAGACCCAGTACTTC.

V gene TRBV28 combines with J gene TRBJ2-2, with D perhaps matching TRBD2 (6 bases). CDR3 size: 15 residues. Trimming left V 6 bases short and J 8 bases short, with 19 bases between. CDR1 is MDHEN and CDR2 is SYDVKM in the germline V gene. Here the CDR3 reads CASSLLGAGGGELFF. DNA of the CDR3: TGTGCCAGCAGCCTCCTGGGAGCGGGCGGGGGGGAGCTGTTTTTT.

The chain combines TRBV7-6 with TRBJ2-1, with TRBD2 matching 8 bases. Germline V gene lookup returns CDR1 SGHVS and CDR2 FNYEAQ. The V segment lost 1 base and the J segment 9 bases; nucleotides outside the gene matches: 14. The CDR3 loop spans 17 amino acids. CDR3 protein: CASSLVSGGLGPTEQFF. Written as DNA, the CDR3 is TGTGCCAGCAGCTTAGTAAGTGGGGGACTAGGCCCTACTGAGCAGTTCTTC.

This chain connects TRBV9 to TRBJ1-1, with D maybe TRBD1 (6 bases). The germline CDR1 and CDR2 sequences are SGDLS and YYNGEE. Deletions cut 2 bases from V and 1 base from J, with 9 bases between. This CDR3 comprises 14 residues. The CDR3 loop reads CASSVIQGNTEAFF. Written as DNA, the CDR3 is TGTGCCAGCAGCGTGATACAGGGGAACACTGAAGCTTTCTTT.

A single count supports this clone. The chain joins TRBV25-1 to TRBJ2-7, with D maybe TRBD2 (5 bases). With 4 bases removed from V and 3 bases from J, the gap between germline ends came to 7 bases. The CDR3 length is 12 residues. Germline CDR1 MGHDK, CDR2 SYGVNS. CDR3 sequence: CASSAGFYEQYF. The CDR3 DNA follows: TGTGCCAGCAGTGCGGGGTTCTACGAGCAGTACTTC.

The CDR3, as DNA: TGTGCCAGCAGCCATTTAGCGGGAGGCGAGGCGGGGCAGTACTTC. Its protein product is CASSHLAGGEAGQYF. The V gene is TRBV7-2, the J gene TRBJ2-7, with TRBD2 matching 10 bases. Germline assignment: CDR1 SGHTA and CDR2 FQGNSA. Trimming took 5 bases from V and 9 from J; bases not matched to a gene: 13. The CDR3 consists of 15 residues.

This clone came up once. The V and J genes are TRBV7-9 and TRBJ2-7; 9 bases are a match to TRBD1. Germline lookup yields CDR1 SEHNR and CDR2 FQNEAQ (reference sequence). The V gene end was trimmed by 5 bases and the J gene end by 5 bases; junction bases not matched to a gene: 10. The CDR3 sequence is 15 residues long. CDR3 nucleotide sequence: TGTGCCAGCAGCGGAACTACAGGGGGCGCGGACGAGCAGTACTTC. Translation gives CASSGTTGGADEQYF.

The V call is TRBV27, the J call TRBJ1-2; TRBD1 aligns across 10 bases. The CDR3 loop spans 12 amino acids. Germline values: CDR1 MNHEY, CDR2 SMNVEV (reference sequence). V shed 4 bases, J shed 13 bases, and the junction held 6 bases outside the gene matches. The CDR3 region is CASSSGQGDCTF. The CDR3 DNA sequence: TGTGCCAGCAGTTCTGGACAGGGGGACTGCACCTTC.

This chain joins TRBV2 and TRBJ2-7; TRBD2 matches at 15 bases. CDR3 length equals 20 residues. J was trimmed by 2 bases and V by 1 base; bases with no gene match: 12. The germline V gene has CDR1 SNHLY and CDR2 FYNNEI. The CDR3, as DNA: TGTGCCAGCAGTGAAGGAAGGGGACTAGCGGGAGGCTCAACAACCTACGAGCAGTACTTC. Its protein product is CASSEGRGLAGGSTTYEQYF.

The genes are TRBV5-1 and TRBJ2-2, with 10 nucleotides matching TRBD2. Germline lookup yields CDR1 SGHRS and CDR2 YFSETQ. This CDR3 spans 14 amino acids. V was clipped by 3 bases and J by 6 bases; unmatched bases: 2. This CDR3 reads CASSSGLAPGELFF. CDR3 DNA sequence: TGCGCCAGCAGCTCGGGACTAGCGCCCGGGGAGCTGTTTTTT.

This clone showed up just once. The chain employs TRBV5-1 and TRBJ2-1; D unclear. CDR3 length: 14 amino acids. CDR1 is SGHRS, CDR2 YFSETQ, per germline. Trimming stripped 5 bases from V and 1 base from J, with 10 bases between. The CDR3 is CASRMAESYNEQFF. DNA for the CDR3: TGCGCCAGCAGGATGGCGGAATCCTACAATGAGCAGTTCTTC.

The V call is TRBV30, the J call TRBJ1-3; weak D call: TRBD1 (5 bases). Germline loops: CDR1 GTSNPN, CDR2 SVGIG (reference sequence). The CDR3 contains 15 residues. V dropped 1 base and J dropped 3 bases, with 13 bases sitting between them. Here the CDR3 reads CAWSAPGLLGNTIYF. In DNA form, the CDR3 reads TGTGCCTGGAGTGCCCCGGGACTCCTTGGAAACACCATATATTTT.

The chain combines TRBV28 with TRBJ2-1, with TRBD1 matching 11 bases. With V trimmed by 4 bases and J by 1 base, 3 bases remained unmatched. The CDR3 has 16 amino acids. Germline loops: CDR1 MDHEN, CDR2 SYDVKM. The CDR3 region is CASSWTGGASYNEQFF. The CDR3 region has the DNA TGTGCCAGCAGTTGGACAGGGGGCGCGTCCTACAATGAGCAGTTCTTC.

For the CDR3, the DNA is TGTGCCAGCAGCTTAGTCGGGCGGGAGGGACACACCGGGGAGCTGTTTTTT. Translating gives CASSLVGREGHTGELFF. The J gene is TRBJ2-2, the V gene TRBV7-9; 9 bases match TRBD2. The CDR3 is 17 amino acids. V shed 1 base and J 3 bases; nucleotides not matched to a gene: 6. Germline V lookup: CDR1 SEHNR, CDR2 FQNEAQ (reference sequence).

This chain joins TRBV19 and TRBJ2-2; 7 nucleotides match TRBD1. The germline gives CDR1 LNHDA, CDR2 SQIVND (reference sequence). The CDR3 is 16 residues long. V lost 3 bases, J lost 1 base, and 5 bases stayed unmatched. CDR3 in amino acids: CASSMRGLKNTGELFF. Written as DNA, the CDR3 is TGTGCCAGTAGTATGAGGGGGCTCAAGAACACCGGGGAGCTGTTTTTT.

The chain carries TRBV6-5 and TRBJ2-1; 10 positions match TRBD1. CDR1 and CDR2 (germline): MNHEY, SVGAGI. CDR3 length: 16 amino acids. The ends lost 2 bases at V and 8 bases at J; junction bases unmatched: 9. CDR3 DNA: TGTGCCAGCAGTTACACCGCCGGGACAGGGGTCGATGAGCAGTTCTTC. The encoded protein is CASSYTAGTGVDEQFF.